This T cell receptor (beta chain) was profiled in a study of low-dose radiotherapy and immunotherapy resistance in tumors. V lost 4 bases and J lost 4, with 13 bases in between. Germline V lookup: CDR1 SGHAT, CDR2 FQNNGV. The CDR3 consists of 14 residues. This clonotype was counted many times. Alpha- and beta-chain coverage of first-strand cDNA came from TRAV- and TRBV-specific primers. TCR amplification involved about 19 PCR cycles with a constant-region primer and V-primer adapter. TCRdb called the reads again in MiXCR, with one record for every CDR3 protein. The sample contains some 88,000 distinct CDR3 sequences, 9% to 9.5% of which appear only once. As for time point: before trial treatment. Solid tumors that lacked tumor-infiltrating lymphocytes and were advanced were present in eligible patients.

The rearrangement joins TRBV11-2 to TRBJ1-1; no definite D call. This sequence was found in a male donor with prostate cancer. The specimen was PBMCs, collected before treatment. The DNA for the CDR3 is TGTGCCAGCAGCTCTTTAGTCGGTGGCACTGAAGCTTTCTTT. Translated, it gives CASSSLVGGTEAFF.